These 25 T cell receptor beta chains were all obtained from the same sample, sequenced in a study of T-cell reconstitution after alpha-beta-depleted transplantation in children. Unique molecular identifiers tagged the TCRbeta library. TCRdb ran MiXCR on the PCR reads and lists one entry per CDR3 protein. The table has 490,000 or so distinct CDR3 sequences, approximately 12% seen once. The sequences come from PBMCs from the stem cell graft donor, collected from the stem cell graft. Receptors originate from a human donor who donated a stem cell graft to a child with combined immunodeficiency.

This clonotype was counted at least ten times. This chain uses TRBV12-3 or TRBV12-4 with TRBJ2-1; 10 bases line up with TRBD1. The CDR3 loop spans 16 amino acids. Trimming removed 4 bases from V and 8 bases from J; junction bases left unmatched: 11. The CDR3 DNA follows: TGTGCCAGCAGTTCGACCGGGACAGGGGTCTTGTATGAGCAGTTCTTC. This gives the protein CASSSTGTGVLYEQFF.

This clonotype was observed many times. The genes are TRBV12-3 or TRBV12-4 and TRBJ2-7; D is unresolved. This CDR3 has 13 residues. The V end lost 3 bases, the J end lost 2 bases, and 8 bases lay between the germline ends. The CDR3 bases are TGTGCCAGCAGTTTTTGGCAAGCCTACGAGCAGTACTTC. Translating gives CASSFWQAYEQYF.

There are many counts of this clonotype. J is TRBJ2-7 and V is TRBV20-1, with 7 bases fitting TRBD2. The germline V gene encodes CDR1 DFQATT and CDR2 SNEGSKA (reference sequence). V dropped 6 bases and J dropped 2; count of bases not matched to a gene: 10. The CDR3 has 14 residues. The CDR3 coding sequence is TGCAGTGCCCAAGGGTTGGGGACTACCTACGAGCAGTACTTC. Residues: CSAQGLGTTYEQYF.

The V and J genes are TRBV7-8 and TRBJ2-7; unclear D gene. Trimming shortened V by 5 bases and J by 2 bases, and 7 bases separated the two germline ends. The CDR3 contains 12 residues. The germline V gene encodes CDR1 SGHVS and CDR2 FQNEAQ. CDR3 amino acids: CASSQETYEQYF. The DNA for the CDR3 is TGTGCCAGCAGCCAGGAGACCTACGAGCAGTACTTC.

This clonotype was seen ten or more times. The chain employs TRBV6-2 or TRBV6-3 and TRBJ2-5; no reliable D call. Germline values: CDR1 MNHEY, CDR2 SVGEGT. CDR3 size: 12 residues. Trimming took 6 bases from V and 5 from J, leaving 10 bases between them. The CDR3: CASRRSPETQYF. The DNA for the CDR3 is TGTGCCAGCAGACGGTCCCCGGAGACCCAGTACTTC.

This clonotype was observed at least ten times. The rearrangement joins TRBV7-9 to TRBJ2-1; 7 bases fit TRBD1. The length of the CDR3 is 13 residues. Germline-derived CDR1 and CDR2 are SEHNR and FQNEAQ (reference sequence). Germline trimming cut 5 bases from V and 4 bases from J; bases unmatched to any gene: 2. The CDR3 spells CASSTQGYNEQFF. CDR3 nucleotide sequence: TGTGCCAGCAGCACACAGGGGTACAATGAGCAGTTCTTC.

There are a few counts of this clonotype. V and J are TRBV27 and TRBJ2-7; D gene unclear. Trimming removed 3 bases from V and 0 bases from J, with 15 bases in between. The CDR3 spans 16 residues. Germline V gives CDR1 MNHEY, CDR2 SMNVEV (reference sequence). The CDR3 loop is CASSLSMASVSYEQYF. CDR3 DNA sequence: TGTGCCAGCAGTTTGTCGATGGCATCGGTCTCCTACGAGCAGTACTTC.

V usage is TRBV5-1 and J usage is TRBJ2-1; possibly TRBD1 for D (5 bases). CDR3 size: 14 residues. V dropped 0 bases and J dropped 8 bases, with 12 bases sitting between them. The V gene's germline CDR1 is SGHRS and CDR2 YFSETQ. The CDR3 coding sequence is TGCGCCAGCAGCTTGGGGTGGGGCAGGGATGAGCAGTTCTTC. It translates to CASSLGWGRDEQFF.

In this sample, this clonotype turned up a few times. The chain joins TRBV30 to TRBJ2-7, with D possibly called TRBD1 or TRBD2 (5 bases each). The CDR3 contains 14 residues. The germline CDR1 and CDR2 sequences are GTSNPN and SVGIG (reference sequence). Trimming removed 0 bases at V and 7 bases at J, with 16 bases between. This CDR3 reads CAWSVTRDPGEQYF. For the CDR3, the DNA is TGTGCCTGGAGTGTTACGAGGGATCCAGGGGAGCAGTACTTC.

This clonotype was picked up many times. V gene TRBV4-3 combines with J gene TRBJ2-5; D remains unclear. Trimming took off 0 bases at V and 4 bases at J, with 12 bases between the two ends. CDR1 and CDR2 (germline): LGHNA, YSLEER. The CDR3 is 15 amino acids. The CDR3 coding sequence is TGCGCCAGCAGCCAAGACCTTAAGGCCCGAGAGACCCAGTACTTC. Translation gives CASSQDLKARETQYF.

This clonotype was recorded many times. The chain employs TRBV27 and TRBJ1-5; D remains ambiguous. With 2 bases removed from V and 7 bases from J, the gap between germline ends came to 12 bases. This CDR3 region has 14 residues. CDR1 MNHEY and CDR2 SMNVEV come from the germline V gene (reference sequence). CDR3 sequence reads: CASSLNFDEQPQHF. The CDR3 bases are TGTGCCAGCAGTTTAAACTTCGACGAACAGCCCCAGCATTTT.

This clonotype was counted ten times or more. J is TRBJ2-5 and V is TRBV12-3 or TRBV12-4; possibly TRBD1 or TRBD2 for D (5 bases each). The CDR3 contains 12 residues. The V end was cut by 5 bases, the J end by 5 bases, with 9 bases between. DNA of the CDR3: TGTGCCAGCAGTCGAGGGGTTGAGACCCAGTACTTC. It translates to CASSRGVETQYF.

The table lists this clonotype with a few counts. This rearrangement joins TRBV29-1 to TRBJ2-3, with TRBD2 identical over 8 bases. The CDR3 is 14 amino acids. J was trimmed by 4 bases and V by 3 bases; bases with no gene match: 6. The germline gives CDR1 SQVTM, CDR2 ANQGSEA. For the CDR3, the DNA is TGCAGCGTTGAGGGGCGGGGGGCCCCAGATACGCAGTATTTT. This encodes CSVEGRGAPDTQYF.

This clonotype was observed many times. The chain's CDR3 is CAWSARYEAFF. Here the CDR3 DNA reads TGTGCCTGGAGTGCTAGGTATGAAGCTTTCTTT. The V and J genes are TRBV30 and TRBJ1-1; the D is unclear. Germline CDR1 GTSNPN, CDR2 SVGIG (reference sequence). This CDR3 has 11 amino acids. The ends were cut back, 1 base at V and 7 bases at J, with 7 bases in the middle.

In this sample, this clonotype turned up a few times. The gene calls are TRBV2 and TRBJ2-3; maybe TRBD1 (6 bases). Per germline, CDR1 SNHLY and CDR2 FYNNEI. The germline V and J ends were trimmed by 7 bases and 1 base, with 12 bases remaining between them. The CDR3 spans 14 residues. The CDR3 region is CASNTRTGTDTQYF. Here the CDR3 DNA reads TGTGCCAGCAATACACGGACAGGCACAGATACGCAGTATTTT.

This clonotype was seen a handful of times. The J gene is TRBJ2-4, the V gene TRBV20-1; 9 bases are shared with TRBD2. Per germline, CDR1 DFQATT and CDR2 SNEGSKA (reference sequence). The CDR3 is 16 amino acids. V shed 5 bases, J shed 4 bases, and the junction held 12 bases outside the gene matches. CDR3 sequence: CSAAISDSGSKNIQYF. In DNA form, the CDR3 reads TGCAGTGCTGCCATCTCTGATAGCGGGAGTAAAAACATTCAGTACTTC.

Ten or more counts support this clonotype. V gene TRBV25-1 combines with J gene TRBJ2-1; the match to TRBD1 covers 9 bases. V was clipped by 4 bases and J by 7 bases; unmatched bases: 8. Germline V gene data show CDR1 as MGHDK and CDR2 as SYGVNS. The CDR3 length is 15 residues. This chain's CDR3 is CASSGGTGRTNEQFF. In DNA form, the CDR3 reads TGTGCCAGCAGTGGGGGGACAGGGCGAACGAATGAGCAGTTCTTC.

At least ten counts were recorded for this clonotype. The J gene is TRBJ2-1, the V gene TRBV10-3, with D possibly being TRBD1 or TRBD2 (5 bases each). The CDR3 runs 17 residues. CDR1 and CDR2 (germline): ENHRY, SYGVKD. The germline V and J ends were trimmed by 2 bases and 8 bases, with 22 bases remaining between them. CDR3 DNA: TGTGCCATCAGTGAGACAAGGGACCGTGTATTCGACGATGAGCAGTTCTTC. As protein: CAISETRDRVFDDEQFF.

The J gene is TRBJ2-1, the V gene TRBV27, with 10 positions matching TRBD2. The CDR3 runs 16 residues. Losses at the gene ends were 0 bases for V and 8 bases for J; bases not matched to a gene: 7. Germline CDR1 MNHEY, CDR2 SMNVEV (reference sequence). CDR3 DNA: TGTGCCAGCAGTTTATCAGCTAGCGGGAGTTCAGATGAGCAGTTCTTC. Protein sequence: CASSLSASGSSDEQFF.

The genes are TRBV28 and TRBJ2-5; 7 bases match TRBD1. Trimming cost V 9 bases and J 5 bases; bases outside gene matches: 9. CDR3 length: 13 residues. CDR1 and CDR2 (germline): MDHEN, SYDVKM. The CDR3 DNA follows: TGTGCCAGTCTCAGGGGGTCATGGGAGACCCAGTACTTC. It codes for CASLRGSWETQYF.

This clonotype showed up just a few times. CDR3 in DNA: TGTGCCAGCAGTTTATCCAGGGGCCATCAGCCCCAGCATTTT. Translated, it gives CASSLSRGHQPQHF. The chain employs TRBV12-3 or TRBV12-4 and TRBJ1-5; D is perhaps TRBD1 (6 bases). This CDR3 spans 14 amino acids. Deletions cut 2 bases from V and 5 bases from J, with 10 bases between.

This chain joins TRBV4-2 and TRBJ1-2, with D unresolved. V shed 0 bases and J shed 5 bases, with 13 bases lying between them. This CDR3 has 15 residues. The germline V gene has CDR1 LGHNA and CDR2 YNFKEQ. The DNA for the CDR3 is TGTGCCAGCAGCCAAGATAGAGAGGGTTGGTATGGCTACACCTTC. Its protein product is CASSQDREGWYGYTF.

A few counts support this clonotype. The CDR3 protein is CASSLDGGGTDTQYF. For the CDR3, the DNA is TGCGCCAGCAGCTTGGACGGGGGAGGCACAGATACGCAGTATTTT. The chain combines TRBV5-1 with TRBJ2-3; maybe TRBD2 (6 bases). The germline CDR1 and CDR2 sequences are SGHRS and YFSETQ. This CDR3 contains 15 residues. Trimming removed 0 bases at V and 1 base at J, with 9 bases between.

On this clonotype itself: At one boundary the junction diverges from the germline segment, which might be a read error. The chain links TRBV12-3 or TRBV12-4 to TRBJ2-7, with 11 bases lining up with TRBD2. The CDR3 runs 15 residues. The CDR3 region is CASRLAGGPSYEQYF. The CDR3 DNA follows: TGTGCCAGCAGATTAGCGGGGGGGCCATCCTACGAGCAGTACTTC.

CDR3: CASSYSGQQIYEQYF. CDR3 in DNA: TGTGCCAGCAGTTACTCAGGGCAGCAAATCTACGAGCAGTACTTC. The V call is TRBV6-5, the J call TRBJ2-7; D is unclear. Germline CDR1 MNHEY, CDR2 SVGAGI. V lost 0 bases, J lost 3 bases, and 12 bases lay in between. This CDR3 contains 15 residues.